A single sample gave rise to the 27 T cell receptor beta chains below, sequenced in a study of T cells after yellow fever vaccination (dated by TCRdb to about 2019). Library generation was performed with 5' RACE. The sequencer was an Illumina HiSeq 2500. The public reads were run again by TCRdb, first through fastp at Q25 and then through MiXCR, and only productive beta chains were kept. Rows are unified per CDR3 protein, each entry keeping the most common DNA and genes. For this sample the table gives 500,000 to 650,000 distinct CDR3 sequences, of which roughly 12% were detected only once. Around 15% of the sample rests with the top ten. The sample's treatment or condition label is to be understood as: live attenuated yellow fever vaccine strain. The specimen comprised PBMCs, sampled on the day of the yellow fever booster vaccination. Every receptor here comes from a man younger than 45 who received the YFV17D yellow fever vaccine.

The rearrangement joins TRBV5-1 to TRBJ2-5; TRBD1 matches at 8 bases. The CDR3 totals 13 residues. J gave up 4 bases and V 7 bases, and 6 bases lay outside the gene matches. Germline V gives CDR1 SGHRS, CDR2 YFSETQ. The chain's CDR3 is CASASGTGETQYF. CDR3 coding DNA: TGCGCCAGCGCCTCCGGGACAGGAGAGACCCAGTACTTC.

Of note for this clonotype: A junction end diverges from the germline sequence, so it may reflect a read error. The genes are TRBV7-7 and TRBJ2-3; D is undetermined. This CDR3 has 13 amino acids. The germline CDR1 and CDR2 sequences are SSHAT and FNYEAQ (reference sequence). The CDR3 sequence: CASSLGNGDTQYF. For the CDR3, the DNA is TGTGCTAGCAGCCTAGGAAACGGAGATACGCAGTATTTT.

The CDR3 loop reads CSAPVGDGYSDTQYF. The CDR3 nucleotides are TGCAGTGCTCCCGTTGGGGACGGGTACTCAGATACGCAGTATTTT. V is TRBV20-1 and J is TRBJ2-3; perhaps D is TRBD1 or TRBD2 (5 bases each). CDR1 and CDR2 from the germline V gene are DFQATT and SNEGSKA (reference sequence). V lost 5 bases and J lost 4, with 19 bases in between. This CDR3 contains 15 residues.

There are a few counts of this clonotype. The rearrangement uses TRBV7-2 and TRBJ2-1; a weak D match, TRBD2 (6 bases). The CDR3 covers 10 residues. Trimming removed 8 bases from V and 7 bases from J, with 6 bases in between. Looked up from germline, CDR1 is SGHTA and CDR2 is FQGNSA. The CDR3 protein is CASGGNEQFF. The CDR3 DNA follows: TGTGCCAGCGGGGGGAATGAGCAGTTCTTC.

This clonotype was found many times. The chain is built from TRBV7-8 and TRBJ1-1, with D tentatively TRBD1 (5 bases). The length of the CDR3 is 14 residues. In germline, CDR1 is SGHVS, CDR2 FQNEAQ. Trimming stripped 0 bases from V and 4 bases from J, with 9 bases between. This CDR3 is CASSLALGGTEAFF. The CDR3 DNA reads as TGTGCCAGCAGCTTAGCGCTCGGGGGCACTGAAGCTTTCTTT.

Comments on this clonotype: A single base separates this from a much larger clone, so it may be a read error. V and J are TRBV19 and TRBJ2-2; D possibly corresponds to TRBD1 (5 bases). The CDR3 length is 15 residues. Looked up from germline, CDR1 is LNHDA and CDR2 is SQIVND (reference sequence). V gave up 8 bases and J gave up 6 bases, with 19 bases separating them. The CDR3 DNA sequence: TGTGCCAGTGCATACCGGACACCTAACGCCGGGGAGCTGTTTTTT. Amino acid sequence: CASAYRTPNAGELFF. Full variable domain (remainder filled in from reference TRBV19 and TRBJ2-2): DGGITQSPKYLFRKEGQNVTLSCEQNLNHDAMYWYRQDPGQGLRLIYYSQIVNDFQKGDIAEGYSVSREKKESFPLTVTSAQKNPTAFYLCASAYRTPNAGELFFGEGSRLTVL.

This clonotype has only a few counts. The chain is built from TRBV6-2 or TRBV6-3 and TRBJ2-7; 7 bases match TRBD2. The CDR3 length is 14 residues. The V segment lost 7 bases and the J segment 5 bases; nucleotides outside the gene matches: 11. CDR1 is MNHEY and CDR2 is SVGEGT in the germline V gene. CDR3 sequence: CASILGGSRHEQYF. CDR3 nucleotide sequence: TGTGCCAGCATTCTTGGCGGGAGTAGGCACGAGCAGTACTTC.

The chain joins TRBV4-1 to TRBJ1-4, with a tentative D call TRBD1 (6 bases). The CDR3 is 18 amino acids. CDR1 MGHRA and CDR2 YSYEKL come from the germline V gene. V was shortened by 0 bases and J by 3 bases, with 17 bases between the two germline ends. CDR3 nucleotides: TGCGCCAGCAGCCAAGATCCCAGGGGCCCCGGGGCTAATGAAAAACTGTTTTTT. It translates to CASSQDPRGPGANEKLFF.

The CDR3 DNA reads TGCGCCAGCAGCCAAGAAGGACGACTAGCGGGAGGGAGGAGCGGGGAGCTGTTTTTT. Its translation: CASSQEGRLAGGRSGELFF. V and J are TRBV4-1 and TRBJ2-2, with 14 bases identical to TRBD2. Germline V gives CDR1 MGHRA, CDR2 YSYEKL. The trim removed 0 bases at V and 7 bases at J, leaving 10 bases unmatched. This CDR3 comprises 19 residues.

The J gene is TRBJ2-5, the V gene TRBV7-9, with D perhaps TRBD1 or TRBD2 (5 bases each). The CDR3 runs 14 residues. Germline V gene lookup returns CDR1 SEHNR and CDR2 FQNEAQ (reference sequence). Deletions cut 6 bases from V and 4 bases from J, with 15 bases between. The CDR3 region has the DNA TGTGCCAGCAGTCAGGGACGGTATACAGAGACCCAGTACTTC. Translation gives CASSQGRYTETQYF.

The genes are TRBV20-1 and TRBJ2-3; D perhaps matches TRBD1 (6 bases). Deletions cut 8 bases from V and 1 base from J, with 16 bases between. Germline V gene lookup returns CDR1 DFQATT and CDR2 SNEGSKA (reference sequence). This CDR3 region has 14 residues. The DNA of the CDR3 is TGCAGTTACACGACAGGAACGGGCACAGATACGCAGTATTTT. This translates into CSYTTGTGTDTQYF.

This clonotype turned up a few times. The chain links TRBV7-8 to TRBJ2-1; no reliable D call. The CDR3 covers 13 residues. The ends were cut back, 7 bases at V and 5 bases at J, with 12 bases in the middle. Germline values: CDR1 SGHVS, CDR2 FQNEAQ. CDR3 in DNA: TGTGCCAGCAACCCCGCTTTAGACAATGAGCAGTTCTTC. Its translation: CASNPALDNEQFF.

This clonotype was counted a few times. This rearrangement joins TRBV7-8 to TRBJ2-7; TRBD2 matches 11 bases. Germline trimming cut 3 bases from V and 4 bases from J; bases unmatched to any gene: 11. The CDR3 has 17 residues. Germline CDR1 is SGHVS and CDR2 is FQNEAQ. The CDR3: CASSFQGTSGFIYEQYF. In DNA form, the CDR3 reads TGTGCCAGCAGCTTCCAAGGGACTAGCGGTTTTATATACGAGCAGTACTTC.

The V and J genes are TRBV7-2 and TRBJ1-1, with 8 positions matching TRBD1. Trimming removed 7 bases from V and 4 bases from J; junction bases left unmatched: 5. The CDR3 totals 13 residues. Germline CDR1 is SGHTA and CDR2 is FQGNSA. In nucleotides, the CDR3 is TGTGCCAGCACCCCCGGACAGGGCACTGAAGCTTTCTTT. It is translated as CASTPGQGTEAFF.

This chain joins TRBV12-3 or TRBV12-4 and TRBJ2-1, with TRBD2 matching 9 bases. After removal of 7 bases from V and 3 bases from J, the junction contained 7 bases not matched to a gene. This CDR3 region has 15 residues. The CDR3 DNA follows: TGTGCCAGCACGGCGGGAGGGTATAGCTACAATGAGCAGTTCTTC. It codes for CASTAGGYSYNEQFF.

V usage is TRBV7-9 and J usage is TRBJ2-1; unclear D gene. Deletions cut 7 bases from V and 6 bases from J, with 10 bases between. Looked up from germline, CDR1 is SEHNR and CDR2 is FQNEAQ (reference sequence). CDR3 length: 12 amino acids. CDR3 sequence reads: CASTDGFNEQFF. CDR3 DNA: TGTGCCAGCACAGATGGGTTCAATGAGCAGTTCTTC. The whole variable domain, filled in from reference TRBV7-9 and TRBJ2-1, reads DTGVSQNPRHKITKRGQNVTFRCDPISEHNRLYWYRQTLGQGPEFLTYFQNEAQLEKSRLLSDRFSAERPKGSFSTLEIQRTEQGDSAMYLCASTDGFNEQFFGPGTRLTVL.

The CDR3 sequence: CASSLEGSGRASTDTQYF. The DNA of the CDR3 is TGCGCCAGCAGCTTGGAGGGTAGCGGGCGCGCTAGCACAGATACGCAGTATTTT. The chain joins TRBV5-1 to TRBJ2-3; 7 positions agree with TRBD2. This CDR3 contains 18 residues. V dropped 0 bases and J dropped 0; count of bases not matched to a gene: 10. Per germline, CDR1 SGHRS and CDR2 YFSETQ.

V gene TRBV18 combines with J gene TRBJ2-1, with D perhaps matching TRBD2 (5 bases). The CDR3 runs to 12 residues. Trimming took 3 bases from V and 10 from J, leaving 10 bases between them. Germline CDR1 is KGHSH and CDR2 is LQKENI. Here the CDR3 reads CASSPFEGEQFF. The CDR3 region has the DNA TGTGCCAGCTCACCGTTCGAGGGAGAGCAGTTCTTC.

This chain links TRBV7-2 with TRBJ2-7, with D possibly being TRBD2 (7 bases). Trimming cost V 6 bases and J 2 bases, with 14 bases left between them. CDR1 and CDR2 (germline): SGHTA, FQGNSA. The length of the CDR3 is 14 residues. CDR3 nucleotide sequence: TGTGCCAGCAGGAGGGGGGGCGACGCCTACGAGCAGTACTTC. It yields the protein CASRRGGDAYEQYF. The complete variable domain, with remaining parts taken from reference TRBV7-2 and TRBJ2-7, reads GAGVSQSPSNKVTEKGKDVELRCDPISGHTALYWYRQSLGQGLEFLIYFQGNSAPDKSGLPSDRFSAERTGGSVSTLTIQRTQQEDSAVYLCASRRGGDAYEQYFGPGTRLTVT.

The chain combines TRBV20-1 with TRBJ2-1; no definite D call. The CDR3 runs to 15 residues. Trimming cost V 6 bases and J 3 bases, with 18 bases left between them. Germline CDR1 DFQATT, CDR2 SNEGSKA (reference sequence). CDR3 residues: CSAVRTLVVYNEQFF. The DNA of the CDR3 is TGCAGTGCCGTAAGGACGTTGGTGGTCTACAATGAGCAGTTCTTC.

The V call is TRBV5-1, the J call TRBJ1-1; a possible D gene is TRBD1 (5 bases). The CDR3 spans 14 residues. V lost 0 bases and J lost 1, with 7 bases in between. CDR1 and CDR2 (germline): SGHRS, YFSETQ. In DNA, the CDR3 is TGCGCCAGCAGCTTGGAAGGACAGAACACTGAAGCTTTCTTT. As protein: CASSLEGQNTEAFF.

This clonotype was observed a handful of times. V and J are TRBV19 and TRBJ2-7; TRBD2 matches at 10 bases. Germline V gene lookup returns CDR1 LNHDA and CDR2 SQIVND (reference sequence). The V and J ends lost 3 bases and 2 bases, in that order; junction bases with no gene match: 1. The CDR3 consists of 14 residues. In DNA form, the CDR3 reads TGTGCCAGTAGTATCCTAGCGGGAGCCTACGAGCAGTACTTC. The encoded protein is CASSILAGAYEQYF.

This rearrangement joins TRBV10-2 to TRBJ2-1; 10 bases line up with TRBD2. Per the germline V gene, CDR1 is WSHSY and CDR2 is SAAADI. Unmatched junction bases numbered 10, after V lost 0 bases and J lost 8 bases. The CDR3 sequence is 17 residues long. The CDR3, as DNA: TGCGCCAGCAGTGAGTCAAAGTCACTAGCGGGGACGGATGAGCAGTTCTTC. It yields the protein CASSESKSLAGTDEQFF.

This clonotype was seen only a few times. The J gene is TRBJ1-2, the V gene TRBV7-9; tentatively, D is TRBD1 (6 bases). CDR1 and CDR2 from the germline V gene are SEHNR and FQNEAQ (reference sequence). The V and J ends lost 4 bases and 6 bases respectively, with 12 bases between them. This CDR3 comprises 13 residues. The CDR3 spells CASSSQGTDGYTF. The CDR3, as DNA: TGTGCCAGCAGCTCCCAGGGGACGGATGGCTACACCTTC.

The table lists this clonotype with a few counts. This sequence joins TRBV4-3 and TRBJ1-4; D might be TRBD1 (5 bases). The germline V gene has CDR1 LGHNA and CDR2 YSLEER. The CDR3 is made up of 15 amino acids. The germline V and J ends were trimmed by 3 bases and 5 bases, with 13 bases remaining between them. In DNA, the CDR3 is TGCGCCAGCAGCCATTTTGGGGGGGTAAATGAAAAACTGTTTTTT. It translates to CASSHFGGVNEKLFF.

This clonotype was counted ten times or more. The chain recombines TRBV20-1 with TRBJ2-2; 7 bases are a match to TRBD2. Germline V gene data show CDR1 as DFQATT and CDR2 as SNEGSKA (reference sequence). V shed 4 bases, J shed 5 bases, and the junction held 13 bases outside the gene matches. The CDR3 runs 16 residues. CDR3 DNA sequence: TGCAGTGCTATATCCCCCGGCGGCGGGAGAACCGGGGAGCTGTTTTTT. Protein sequence: CSAISPGGGRTGELFF.

This clonotype appeared many times. The chain has TRBV7-9 and TRBJ2-5, with D possibly TRBD2 on 6 matching bases. The germline CDR1 and CDR2 sequences are SEHNR and FQNEAQ (reference sequence). The CDR3 is made up of 15 amino acids. Between the trimmed V and J ends, which lost 5 bases and 7 bases, there was a span of 20 bases. The CDR3 region has the DNA TGTGCCAGCAGCCGGGGACTCAATAAGGCCGGGACCCAGTACTTC. Its protein is CASSRGLNKAGTQYF.